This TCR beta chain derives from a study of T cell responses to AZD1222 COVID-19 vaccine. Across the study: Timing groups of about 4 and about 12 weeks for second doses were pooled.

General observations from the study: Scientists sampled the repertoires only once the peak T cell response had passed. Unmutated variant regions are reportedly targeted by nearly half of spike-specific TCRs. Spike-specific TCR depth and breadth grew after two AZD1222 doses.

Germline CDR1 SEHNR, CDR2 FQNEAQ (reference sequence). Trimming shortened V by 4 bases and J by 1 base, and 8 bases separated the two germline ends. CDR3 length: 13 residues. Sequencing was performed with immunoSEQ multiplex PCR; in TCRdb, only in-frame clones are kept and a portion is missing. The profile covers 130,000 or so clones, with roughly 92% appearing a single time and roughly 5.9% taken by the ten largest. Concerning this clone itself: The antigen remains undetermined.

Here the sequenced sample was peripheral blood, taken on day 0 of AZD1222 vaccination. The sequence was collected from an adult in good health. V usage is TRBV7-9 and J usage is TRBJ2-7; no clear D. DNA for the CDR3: TGTGCCAGCAGCTATACAGATTCCTACGAGCAGTACTTC. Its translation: CASSYTDSYEQYF.